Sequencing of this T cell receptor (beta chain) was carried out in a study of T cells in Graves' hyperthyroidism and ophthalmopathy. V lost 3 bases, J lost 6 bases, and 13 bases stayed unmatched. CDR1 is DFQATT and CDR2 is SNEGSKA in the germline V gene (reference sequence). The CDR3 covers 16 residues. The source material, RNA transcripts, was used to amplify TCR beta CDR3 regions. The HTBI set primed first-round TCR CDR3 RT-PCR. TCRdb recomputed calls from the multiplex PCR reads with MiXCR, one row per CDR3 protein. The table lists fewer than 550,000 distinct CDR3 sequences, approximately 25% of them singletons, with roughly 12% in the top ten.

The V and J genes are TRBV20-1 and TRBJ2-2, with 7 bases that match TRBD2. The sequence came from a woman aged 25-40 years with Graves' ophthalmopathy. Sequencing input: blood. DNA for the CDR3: TGCAGTGCTAGGTCCTTGGGTGCGGGAGCCGCCGGGGAGCTGTTTTTT. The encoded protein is CSARSLGAGAAGELFF.